The TCR beta chain under discussion was sequenced for a study of control samples from healthy donors and cancer patients. Here immunoSEQ multiplex PCR was the method, and the copy in TCRdb shows in-frame clones only, minus some. The repertoire has under 140,000 clones, roughly 90% of them found once; the top ten carry approximately 3.7%. The sequenced material came from PBMCs. This clonotype originated in a woman aged 55 to 70 with lung cancer.

The CDR3 coding sequence is TGTGCCTGGAGTCGGGACACCGCTGAAAAACTGTTTTTT. Translation gives CAWSRDTAEKLFF. This chain uses TRBV30 with TRBJ1-4, with a tentative D call TRBD1 (6 bases). The CDR3 extends over 13 amino acids. With 2 bases removed from V and 7 bases from J, the gap between germline ends came to 11 bases. In germline, CDR1 is GTSNPN, CDR2 SVGIG (reference sequence).